The source of this TCR beta chain is a study of T cell clones after liver transplantation (dated by TCRdb to about 2019). Regarding the research as a whole: The samples were obtained from ITN030ST, a randomized trial that attempted immunosuppression withdrawal within 2 years after liver transplantation. As an antigen-independent comparator for donor-reactive sequences, third party-reactive TCRbeta sequences were also identified from pre-transplant MLRs. Tolerance meant complete immunosuppression withdrawal for at least one year without liver enzymes rising beyond twice the upper limit of normal. The study cohort included 8 liver transplant recipients, of whom 3 were classified as tolerant and 5 as non-tolerant. Blood samples were collected pre-transplant, then pre-randomization ahead of withdrawal, and finally post-randomization once withdrawal had either been completed or failed. No induction therapy was given to the subjects, and standard immunosuppression was administered until randomization at 12-24 months post-transplant. Donor-reactive T cell clones were identified by TCRbeta sequencing following a pre-transplant mixed lymphocyte reaction and were subsequently tracked in post-transplant blood. Of the eight recipients, a few were HCV-positive, while the remaining recipients had been transplanted for non-autoimmune, non-viral indications. Study-wide conclusions, independent of this receptor: Because of small, heterogeneous patient numbers and non-standardized post-transplant time points, the conclusions were only preliminary. When repertoire turnover was accounted for, significantly reduced detection of donor-reactive sequences was found in 7 of 8 subjects for CD4 and in 8 of 8 subjects for CD8. In two subjects, low numbers of available donor cells limited the measurable donor-reactive repertoire. Circulating donor-reactive CD4 TCRbeta sequences fell significantly post-transplant in 5 of 8 subjects, irrespective of tolerance or HCV status. Donor-reactive sequences decreased more than third party-reactive sequences, which suggests partial antigen-specific deletion that was not related to withdrawal success. Because no allograft tissue specimens were available, donor-reactive T cells may have migrated into the graft instead of being deleted.

Thawed unstimulated PBMCs were stained for CD3, CD4 and CD8 and FACS-sorted into CD3+CD4+ and CD3+CD8+ populations. Randomization to immunosuppression withdrawal applied to every one of the 8 studied subjects. The Qiagen DNeasy Blood and Tissue Kit was used to isolate genomic DNA. Reading the germline V gene (reference sequence) gives CDR1 DFQATT and CDR2 SNEGSKA. V loses 7 bases, J loses 2 bases, and the germline ends lie 8 bases apart. The CDR3 holds 11 amino acids from the cysteine to the phenylalanine. The DNA shown is the 33-base CDR3, in frame from base 1. A word on this clone: Its binding antigen is unknown. The sample holds no much larger clone one base away, and base qualities are not on file.

High-throughput TCRbeta CDR3 sequencing of frozen genomic DNA was performed by immunoSEQ, with PCR amplification, mapping, bias correction and internal controls included. Under the source paper's analysis protocol: Productive rearrangements were kept, and unique TCRbeta sequences were defined by CDR3 nucleotide sequence plus V and J gene. For classification of a sequence as donor-reactive, at least 5-fold expansion in CFSE-low cells relative to unstimulated pre-transplant cells and a frequency of at least 0.01% were required. Per-subject minimum frequency thresholds, based on the lowest-template unstimulated sample, ensured at least 90% detection power. Jensen-Shannon divergence between the top 1000 TCRbeta sequences after and before transplant was used to measure repertoire turnover. Changes in detection of donor-reactive sequences were tested with two-sided Fisher's exact tests. The immuneACCESS repertoire file appears here via TCRdb, limited to in-frame rearrangements. These files lack a portion of the clones; in checked studies, under half of the deficit traces to unresolved V genes, and the cause of the others is not known. From that table come the V and J calls and clone size; the DNA was used to work out D and trimming. The sample has about 99,000 clones on record, around 84% of them singletons. In total, the top ten clones hold around 3% of the sample.

The rearranged segments are TRBV20-1 and TRBJ2-5; TRBD2 might be the D gene, on 5 matching bases. The source material was CD4+ T cells from blood, sampled around 44 months after liver transplant. The TCR was taken from a human patient who received a liver transplant. In patients who had a transplant, some T cells may come from the graft donor. The CDR3 amino acid sequence is: CSGAEQETQYF. The sequence in DNA is TGCAGTGGAGCGGAGCAAGAGACCCAGTACTTC.